These 14 T cell receptor beta chains came from one sample sequenced in a study of Graves' ophthalmopathy and Graves' hyperthyroidism. Amplification from RNA transcripts yielded the TCR beta CDR3 regions. In the first round, RT-PCR was carried out with HTBI primers, and a multiplex PCR formed the second round. TCRdb re-analysed the multiplex PCR reads in MiXCR, keeping a single row per CDR3 protein. This sample has hundreds of thousands of distinct CDR3 sequences, with 15% found just once. Material: peripheral blood. These receptors came from a woman aged 18-29 years with stable Graves' hyperthyroidism.

This clonotype was observed a single time. The rearrangement uses TRBV20-1 and TRBJ2-7; 11 positions match TRBD1. Per the germline V gene, CDR1 is DFQATT and CDR2 is SNEGSKA (reference sequence). CDR3 length: 17 amino acids. After removal of 3 bases from V and 2 bases from J, the junction contained 12 bases not matched to a gene. The CDR3 nucleotides are TGCAGTGCTAGGTGGACAGGGGGCGCGTGGGACACCTACGAGCAGTACTTC. Translating it yields CSARWTGGAWDTYEQYF.

This clonotype occurred many times. The rearrangement uses TRBV19 and TRBJ1-2; no firm D call. Trimming stripped 1 base from V and 7 bases from J, with 19 bases between. CDR1 and CDR2 (germline): LNHDA, SQIVND (reference sequence). This CDR3 is 16 amino acids long. CDR3 sequence reads: CASSIVGRRIRVGYTF. DNA for the CDR3: TGTGCCAGTAGTATAGTAGGTAGGAGGATTCGAGTTGGCTACACCTTC. The variable domain in full, with the rest retrieved from reference TRBV19 and TRBJ1-2, is DGGITQSPKYLFRKEGQNVTLSCEQNLNHDAMYWYRQDPGQGLRLIYYSQIVNDFQKGDIAEGYSVSREKKESFPLTVTSAQKNPTAFYLCASSIVGRRIRVGYTFGSGTRLTVV.

This clonotype was observed at least ten times. The chain carries TRBV12-3 or TRBV12-4 and TRBJ1-5; no firm D call. V was pared by 5 bases and J by 9 bases, with 23 bases between. The CDR3 has 16 amino acids. The CDR3 loop reads CASSPPGVGPGGPQHF. DNA of the CDR3: TGTGCCAGCAGTCCTCCCGGGGTAGGACCCGGAGGGCCCCAGCATTTT.

This clonotype has only a few counts. The V and J genes are TRBV6-1 and TRBJ2-6; TRBD2 might be the D (6 bases). The CDR3 is 14 residues long. The germline gives CDR1 MNHNS, CDR2 SASEGT. V was clipped by 6 bases and J by 6 bases, with 12 bases between them. CDR3 residues: CASSRESEANVLTF. In DNA form, the CDR3 reads TGTGCCAGCAGCCGGGAGTCAGAGGCCAACGTCCTGACTTTC.

This clonotype was seen repeatedly, ten times or more. The chain's CDR3 is CASSPSQGDSNQPQHF. In DNA, the CDR3 is TGTGCCAGCAGTCCCTCTCAGGGGGATAGCAATCAGCCCCAGCATTTT. The genes are TRBV27 and TRBJ1-5, with 7 bases lining up with TRBD1. V lost 5 bases and J lost 0; bases outside the gene matches: 7. This CDR3 comprises 16 residues. The germline gives CDR1 MNHEY, CDR2 SMNVEV (reference sequence).

Ten or more counts support this clonotype. V gene TRBV7-3 combines with J gene TRBJ2-2; D perhaps matches TRBD2 (5 bases). This CDR3 comprises 14 residues. From germline, CDR1 is SGHTA and CDR2 FQGTGA. CDR3 DNA sequence: TGTGCGAGCCGACGGGAAGGAGACACCGGGGAGCTGTTTTTT. This codes for CASRREGDTGELFF. Full variable domain (missing parts from reference TRBV7-3 and TRBJ2-2): GAGVSQTPSNKVTEKGKYVELRCDPISGHTALYWYRQSLGQGPEFLIYFQGTGAADDSGLPNDRFFAVRPEGSVSTLKIQRTERGDSAVYLCASRREGDTGELFFGEGSRLTVL.

The chain has TRBV20-1 and TRBJ2-5; TRBD2 matches at 9 bases. This CDR3 is 14 amino acids long. The junction had 4 bases not matched to a gene; V was cut back by 3 bases and J by 2 bases. Germline CDR1 is DFQATT and CDR2 is SNEGSKA (reference sequence). The CDR3 sequence: CSASLAGMQETQYF. CDR3 DNA: TGCAGTGCTAGTCTAGCGGGGATGCAAGAGACCCAGTACTTC.

This clonotype was seen a single time. The V call is TRBV6-1, the J call TRBJ2-7; 10 bases fit TRBD1. Germline V gene data show CDR1 as MNHNS and CDR2 as SASEGT. This CDR3 region has 15 residues. The V segment lost 4 bases and the J segment 5 bases; nucleotides outside the gene matches: 8. The CDR3 nucleotides are TGTGCCAGCAGTGTCGTTGAGACAGGGGGCCACGAGCAGTACTTC. Translating it yields CASSVVETGGHEQYF.

This clonotype was found many times. This chain uses TRBV7-2 with TRBJ2-4; D might be TRBD2 (6 bases). Germline V lookup: CDR1 SGHTA, CDR2 FQGNSA. The CDR3 sequence is 15 residues long. The germline V and J ends were trimmed by 5 bases and 7 bases, with 18 bases remaining between them. CDR3 sequence reads: CASSPEGLGLNIQYF. CDR3 nucleotide sequence: TGTGCCAGCAGCCCAGAGGGACTGGGGCTGAACATTCAGTACTTC.

This rearrangement joins TRBV20-1 to TRBJ2-7; TRBD1 matches 11 bases. Losses at the gene ends were 6 bases for V and 5 bases for J; bases not matched to a gene: 3. The CDR3 spans 12 residues. Germline CDR1 reads DFQATT; CDR2 reads SNEGSKA (reference sequence). The CDR3 protein is CSARTGGNEQYF. CDR3 DNA: TGCAGTGCAAGGACAGGGGGCAACGAGCAGTACTTC.

This clonotype was counted many times. The J gene is TRBJ1-6, the V gene TRBV5-6, with TRBD1 matching over 7 bases. Germline V gene lookup returns CDR1 SGHDT and CDR2 YYEEEE. The trim removed 4 bases at V and 14 bases at J, leaving 9 bases unmatched. The length of the CDR3 is 13 residues. CDR3 sequence (DNA): TGTGCCAGCAGCATTGGGACAGAGTGGACCCTCCACTTT. Its protein is CASSIGTEWTLHF. Looking up the rest from reference TRBV5-6 and TRBJ1-6 gives the full variable domain: DAGVTQSPTHLIKTRGQQVTLRCSPKSGHDTVSWYQQALGQGPQFIFQYYEEEERQRGNFPDRFSGHQFPNYSSELNVNALLLGDSALYLCASSIGTEWTLHFGNGTRLTVT.

The chain uses TRBV6-1 and TRBJ2-5, with 10 bases that match TRBD1. CDR1 and CDR2 (germline): MNHNS, SASEGT. The CDR3 has 15 residues. The trim removed 6 bases at V and 2 bases at J, leaving 6 bases unmatched. The CDR3 region has the DNA TGTGCCAGCAGCTCTGGGACAGGGGTTCAAGAGACCCAGTACTTC. It is translated as CASSSGTGVQETQYF.

The chain couples TRBV6-5 to TRBJ1-6; D gene uncertain. V was pared by 1 base and J by 7 bases, with 17 bases between. Germline V gives CDR1 MNHEY, CDR2 SVGAGI. The CDR3 consists of 17 residues. The CDR3: CASSYFGSGVGNSPLHF. The CDR3, as DNA: TGTGCCAGCAGTTACTTCGGATCGGGCGTCGGGAATTCACCCCTCCACTTT.

This clonotype was detected many times. The chain couples TRBV19 to TRBJ1-1, with 7 bases identical to TRBD1. Per the germline V gene, CDR1 is LNHDA and CDR2 is SQIVND (reference sequence). The CDR3 has 16 residues. The V gene end was trimmed by 3 bases and the J gene end by 0 bases; junction bases not matched to a gene: 7. The CDR3 spells CASSIYRDRLNTEAFF. CDR3 DNA: TGTGCCAGTAGTATCTACCGGGACAGATTGAACACTGAAGCTTTCTTT.